These 28 T cell receptor beta chains originate from one sample sequenced in a study of blood T cells in healthy people across ages (dated by TCRdb to 2015 to 2017). The method was 5' RACE. The run used an Illumina HiSeq 2500. A second about 7 to 11 cycle PCR used a sample-barcoded 5' primer and a J-beta primer mix. TCRdb itself trimmed the public reads at Q25 with fastp, ran MiXCR and retained productive beta chains. Duplicate CDR3 protein sequences are folded into a single record with the most common DNA and genes. Within this sample are about 1,800,000 distinct CDR3 sequences, with 28% of them counted one time only. 7.7% of the sample goes to the ten largest clones. Sequenced material: blood. The receptors shown here come from a woman in her twenties or thirties in good health.

This chain uses TRBV20-1 with TRBJ2-1, with 11 bases identical to TRBD2. Per the germline V gene, CDR1 is DFQATT and CDR2 is SNEGSKA (reference sequence). CDR3 length: 12 residues. The CDR3 loop reads CRGTSGINEQFF. Written as DNA, the CDR3 is TGCAGGGGGACTAGCGGTATAAATGAGCAGTTCTTC.

Remarks on this clonotype: A clone one base away is much larger, so this may be a read error. This chain uses TRBV6-1 with TRBJ2-5, with TRBD1 matching over 7 bases. The CDR3 is made up of 15 amino acids. After removal of 4 bases from V and 5 bases from J, the junction contained 10 bases not matched to a gene. Germline assignment: CDR1 MNHNS and CDR2 SASEGT. DNA for the CDR3: TGTGCCAGCAGTGGCCATGGGACAGAGCGCGAGACCCAGTACTTC. Its protein product is CASSGHGTERETQYF.

This clonotype has more than one count but fewer than ten. The rearrangement joins TRBV28 to TRBJ1-2; 8 positions match TRBD1. The trim removed 5 bases at V and 8 bases at J, leaving 16 bases unmatched. Germline-derived CDR1 and CDR2 are MDHEN and SYDVKM. The CDR3 is made up of 16 amino acids. CDR3 in amino acids: CASSQGQGSFRGGYTF. In DNA form, the CDR3 reads TGTGCCAGCAGTCAAGGACAGGGTTCCTTTCGTGGCGGCTACACCTTC.

The chain uses TRBV24-1 and TRBJ1-1; TRBD1 agrees at 7 bases. The CDR3 spans 16 residues. Germline V lookup: CDR1 KGHDR, CDR2 SFDVKD. The V and J ends lost 3 bases and 1 base, in that order; junction bases with no gene match: 7. CDR3 DNA sequence: TGTGCCACCAGTGATAACGAGGGGGCGCGGAACACTGAAGCTTTCTTT. Its protein is CATSDNEGARNTEAFF.

This chain uses TRBV14 with TRBJ1-2; 7 bases align to TRBD1. This CDR3 contains 17 residues. Germline V gene sequence: CDR1 SGHDN, CDR2 FVKESK. V lost 4 bases, J lost 4 bases, and 15 bases stayed unmatched. Here the CDR3 reads CASSPQGVAALFYGYTF. For the CDR3, the DNA is TGTGCCAGCAGCCCGCAGGGGGTCGCAGCCCTTTTCTATGGCTACACCTTC.

In its sample, this clonotype was seen many times. J is TRBJ2-3 and V is TRBV7-2, with no clear D. The germline V gene has CDR1 SGHTA and CDR2 FQGNSA. The CDR3 spans 9 residues. V shed 8 bases and J shed 14 bases, with 11 bases lying between them. The CDR3 reads CTSGSLPYF. In DNA, the CDR3 is TGTACCAGCGGGTCCCTCCCGTATTTT.

This clonotype was seen many times. The V gene is TRBV5-1, the J gene TRBJ2-5; D gene ambiguous. The CDR3 consists of 14 residues. Germline values: CDR1 SGHRS, CDR2 YFSETQ. V was cut by 1 base and J by 2 bases, with 9 bases left in between. CDR3 protein: CASSLYSGQETQYF. CDR3 in DNA: TGCGCCAGCAGCTTGTATTCTGGGCAAGAGACCCAGTACTTC.

This clonotype was seen more than once but under ten times. The chain has TRBV21-1 and TRBJ2-4; TRBD1, as called in the table, went unchecked against the DNA. TRBV21-1 is recorded as a pseudogene. The CDR3 totals 14 residues. DNA for the CDR3: TGTGCCAGCAAAGCGGGGGCGGCCAAAAACATTCAGTACTTC. Translation: CASKAGAAKNIQYF.

The sample holds a few counts of this clonotype. The chain combines TRBV11-2 with TRBJ2-5; D uncertain. The CDR3 runs to 16 residues. Trimming removed 5 bases from V and 11 bases from J, with 27 bases in between. CDR1 and CDR2 from the germline V gene are SGHAT and FQNNGV. CDR3: CASSRSRTAYTTKQYF. The CDR3 DNA follows: TGTGCCAGCAGCCGTTCCAGAACGGCCTATACTACGAAGCAGTACTTC.

This clonotype was picked up a small number of times. The chain links TRBV25-1 to TRBJ2-7, with 9 bases that match TRBD2. Germline V lookup: CDR1 MGHDK, CDR2 SYGVNS. V lost 2 bases, J lost 2 bases, and 13 bases stayed unmatched. This CDR3 has 18 residues. The CDR3 DNA reads as TGTGCCAGCAGTGAAGAGGGTAGGCTAGCGGGATCCACCTACGAGCAGTACTTC. Protein sequence: CASSEEGRLAGSTYEQYF.

As concerns this clonotype: Being one base from a much bigger clone, this may be a read error. The chain links TRBV20-1 to TRBJ2-7; D tentatively reads TRBD1 or TRBD2 (6 bases each). The CDR3 is 12 amino acids. The V gene's germline CDR1 is DFQATT and CDR2 SNEGSKA (reference sequence). CDR3 in amino acids: CRARDGGIEQYF. The DNA of the CDR3 is TGCAGGGCTAGAGACGGGGGCATCGAGCAGTACTTC.

The table lists this clonotype with many counts. This chain connects TRBV29-1 to TRBJ2-3; no clear D gene. Germline V CDR1 and CDR2: SQVTM, ANQGSEA. V was pared by 4 bases and J by 0 bases, with 5 bases between. The CDR3 runs 12 residues. The CDR3 here is CSVGASTDTQYF. The CDR3 DNA reads TGCAGCGTTGGGGCGAGCACAGATACGCAGTATTTT.

The V gene is TRBV10-2, the J gene TRBJ2-4, with D possibly TRBD1 on 6 matching bases. The J call is uncertain, as TRBJ2-5 better fits the DNA end. Germline V gene sequence: CDR1 WSHSY, CDR2 SAAADI. CDR3 length: 15 residues. The CDR3 protein is CASSEGRQAGETQYF. CDR3 bases: TGCGCCAGCAGTGAAGGCCGACAGGCTGGAGAGACCCAGTACTTC.

This chain uses TRBV28 with TRBJ1-4; no definite D call. The V gene's germline CDR1 is MDHEN and CDR2 SYDVKM. The CDR3 covers 14 residues. Trimming shortened V by 5 bases and J by 0 bases, and 7 bases separated the two germline ends. For the CDR3, the DNA is TGTGCCAGCAGTAACACGGCAACTAATGAAAAACTGTTTTTT. This codes for CASSNTATNEKLFF.

The chain joins TRBV14 to TRBJ2-1; D possibly corresponds to TRBD2 (6 bases). CDR1 and CDR2 (germline): SGHDN, FVKESK. V dropped 5 bases and J dropped 0 bases, with 17 bases sitting between them. The length of the CDR3 is 17 residues. The CDR3: CASSNQKRASSYNEQFF. The CDR3 DNA is TGTGCCAGCAGCAATCAGAAGCGGGCTAGCTCCTACAATGAGCAGTTCTTC.

This clonotype has only a few counts. The chain combines TRBV30 with TRBJ2-2; the D call may be TRBD1 or TRBD2 (7 bases each). V lost 3 bases and J lost 5, with 13 bases in between. Germline values: CDR1 GTSNPN, CDR2 SVGIG (reference sequence). There are 14 residues in the CDR3. The chain's CDR3 is CAWRGGTATGELFF. The CDR3 nucleotides are TGTGCCTGGAGGGGAGGGACAGCGACCGGGGAGCTGTTTTTT. Full variable domain (remainder filled in from reference TRBV30 and TRBJ2-2): SQTIHQWPATLVQPVGSPLSLECTVEGTSNPNLYWYRQAAGRGLQLLFYSVGIGQISSEVPQNLSASRPQDRQFILSSKKLLLSDSGFYLCAWRGGTATGELFFGEGSRLTVL.

This clonotype was seen only a few times. The chain carries TRBV6-6 and TRBJ1-6, with no clear D. The CDR3 contains 15 residues. V lost 2 bases and J 0 bases, leaving 5 bases between the germline ends. Germline CDR1 is MNHNY and CDR2 is SVGAGI (reference sequence). CDR3 coding DNA: TGTGCCAGCAGTTACGAGATCTCCTATAATTCACCCCTCCACTTT. Its protein is CASSYEISYNSPLHF.

This clonotype was found a few times. This chain uses TRBV12-3 or TRBV12-4 with TRBJ1-2; 12 nucleotides agree with TRBD1. The CDR3 spans 15 residues. V lost 1 base and J lost 8; bases outside the gene matches: 5. The CDR3 protein is CASSLVGTGGRGYTF. The CDR3 bases are TGTGCCAGCAGTTTAGTTGGGACAGGGGGCCGGGGCTACACCTTC.

This sequence joins TRBV4-2 and TRBJ1-4; D gene unclear. Germline CDR1 is LGHNA and CDR2 is YNFKEQ. This CDR3 is built from 17 residues. V was shortened by 0 bases and J by 1 base, with 12 bases between the two germline ends. CDR3 sequence (DNA): TGTGCCAGCAGCCAAGATGGCCTTAGGGTAACTAATGAAAAACTGTTTTTT. It yields the protein CASSQDGLRVTNEKLFF.

This clonotype came up a few times. This sequence joins TRBV5-5 and TRBJ1-1, with a tentative D call TRBD1 (5 bases). The CDR3 totals 15 residues. Germline V gene data show CDR1 as SGHKS and CDR2 as YYEKEE (reference sequence). V was pared by 0 bases and J by 1 base, with 10 bases between. CDR3 bases: TGTGCCAGCAGCTTGGCCGGACATTCGAACACTGAAGCTTTCTTT. This translates into CASSLAGHSNTEAFF.

This clonotype has a handful of counts. V gene TRBV15 combines with J gene TRBJ1-1; 10 bases match TRBD1. The germline V gene has CDR1 LNHNV and CDR2 YYDKDF (reference sequence). V shed 6 bases and J 1 base; nucleotides not matched to a gene: 2. The CDR3 runs to 14 residues. CDR3: CATRGDRGNTEAFF. The CDR3 region has the DNA TGTGCCACCAGGGGGGACAGGGGGAACACTGAAGCTTTCTTT.

The V call is TRBV14, the J call TRBJ1-2, with D possibly matching TRBD1 (5 bases). This CDR3 contains 12 residues. Trimming removed 1 base at V and 9 bases at J, with 9 bases between. From germline, CDR1 is SGHDN and CDR2 FVKESK. This CDR3 is CASSQVPGSYTF. Written as DNA, the CDR3 is TGTGCCAGCAGCCAAGTCCCAGGGAGCTACACCTTC.

V gene TRBV7-3 combines with J gene TRBJ2-1, with D unclear. The germline CDR1 and CDR2 sequences are SGHTA and FQGTGA. Trimming removed 2 bases from V and 0 bases from J, with 14 bases in between. The CDR3 has 17 residues. The CDR3 loop is CASSLEPAQSSYNEQFF. The CDR3 bases are TGTGCCAGCAGCTTAGAACCGGCCCAGAGCTCCTACAATGAGCAGTTCTTC. Looking up the rest from reference TRBV7-3 and TRBJ2-1 gives the full variable domain: GAGVSQTPSNKVTEKGKYVELRCDPISGHTALYWYRQSLGQGPEFLIYFQGTGAADDSGLPNDRFFAVRPEGSVSTLKIQRTERGDSAVYLCASSLEPAQSSYNEQFFGPGTRLTVL.

The chain couples TRBV11-2 to TRBJ1-5; 11 nucleotides align to TRBD1. Per the germline V gene, CDR1 is SGHAT and CDR2 is FQNNGV. V shed 10 bases, J shed 1 base, and the junction held 15 bases outside the gene matches. The CDR3 sequence is 18 residues long. The DNA for the CDR3 is TGTGCCACCGAGGATCGGACAGGGGGCCGCGTGAGCAATCAGCCCCAGCATTTT. Protein product: CATEDRTGGRVSNQPQHF.

A few counts support this clonotype. The rearrangement links TRBV24-1 to TRBJ2-1, with TRBD2 matching over 15 bases. J was trimmed by 6 bases and V by 5 bases; bases with no gene match: 7. The V gene's germline CDR1 is KGHDR and CDR2 SFDVKD. There are 17 residues in the CDR3. CDR3 amino acids: CATSGGLAGGPGNEQFF. The CDR3 DNA reads as TGTGCCACCAGTGGAGGACTAGCGGGGGGGCCGGGCAATGAGCAGTTCTTC.

This clonotype was recorded a few times. This chain connects TRBV20-1 to TRBJ2-6; D is possibly TRBD1 (5 bases). Between the trimmed V and J ends, which lost 0 bases and 2 bases, there was a span of 11 bases. CDR3 length: 16 amino acids. CDR1 is DFQATT and CDR2 is SNEGSKA in the germline V gene (reference sequence). Here the CDR3 reads CSARDQGTPGANVLTF. In nucleotides, the CDR3 is TGCAGTGCTAGAGATCAGGGTACCCCTGGGGCCAACGTCCTGACTTTC.

The rearrangement joins TRBV6-2 or TRBV6-3 to TRBJ2-3; TRBD2 agrees at 10 bases. This CDR3 is 17 amino acids long. V trimming: 5 bases; J trimming: 1 base; junction bases outside the gene matches: 9. Germline V lookup: CDR1 MNHEY, CDR2 SVGEGT. The CDR3 reads CASSRPLGLAGTDTQYF. The CDR3, as DNA: TGTGCCAGCAGTAGACCCCTTGGACTAGCGGGCACAGATACGCAGTATTTT.

This clonotype was seen a handful of times. The DNA of the CDR3 is TGCAGTGCCCCGGGGCGACGGGAGGGCCTCGGCACTCAGTACTTC. Translating it yields CSAPGRREGLGTQYF. This chain connects TRBV20-1 to TRBJ2-4, with 8 bases matching TRBD2. CDR3 length equals 15 residues. Germline V gene lookup returns CDR1 DFQATT and CDR2 SNEGSKA (reference sequence). The ends lost 6 bases at V and 12 bases at J; junction bases unmatched: 19.